These T cell receptor beta chains were read from a single sample in a study of shared clonotypes between healthy human individuals. Method: immunoSEQ multiplex PCR; TCRdb's copy keeps in-frame clones and lacks some. The top ten hold around 1.7% of the sample, which has about 680,000 clones, about 80% seen once. The sequenced sample was memory CD4+ T cells sorted from blood. These receptor sequences come from a woman aged 30 to 39 in good health. Each CDR3 is given with its conserved first and last residue. Fields, in order: J gene, D gene, V gene, clone size, CDR3 DNA, CDR3 protein. D genes are given only for firm matches. Clone size is not always given. Where it is, it says once, few, many or a class for expanded clones.

J gene: TRBJ1-4
D gene: -
V gene: TRBV28
clone size: -
CDR3 DNA: TGTGCCAGCAGTTTGGGACGGCGTTATGAAAAACTGTTTTTT
CDR3 protein: CASSLGRRYEKLFF

J gene: TRBJ2-7
D gene: -
V gene: TRBV7-2
clone size: -
CDR3 DNA: TGTGCCAGCAGCTTAGCTGCACAACCAAGCTCCTACGAGCAGTACTTC
CDR3 protein: CASSLAAQPSSYEQYF

J gene: TRBJ2-7
D gene: -
V gene: TRBV28
clone size: few
CDR3 DNA: TGTGCCAGCAGTTTATTGGGGCTAGCTTACGAGCAGTACTTC
CDR3 protein: CASSLLGLAYEQYF

J gene: TRBJ2-1
D gene: -
V gene: TRBV25-1
clone size: once
CDR3 DNA: TGTGCCAGCAGGAAGGGGGAGGGCGCCTACAATGAGCAGTTCTTC
CDR3 protein: CASRKGEGAYNEQFF

J gene: TRBJ2-5
D gene: TRBD2
V gene: TRBV28
clone size: -
CDR3 DNA: TGTGCCAGCGGACAGGGACTAGCGGGAATGGCAGAGACCCAGTACTTC
CDR3 protein: CASGQGLAGMAETQYF

J gene: TRBJ2-7
D gene: TRBD2
V gene: TRBV7-9
clone size: -
CDR3 DNA: TGTGCCAGCAGCGTTAGCGGGAGCTACGAGCAGTACTTC
CDR3 protein: CASSVSGSYEQYF

J gene: TRBJ1-1
D gene: TRBD1
V gene: TRBV19
clone size: -
CDR3 DNA: TGTGCCAGTAGTGTCCCCTCCAGGGGGCATAGGGATGAAGCTTTCTTT
CDR3 protein: CASSVPSRGHRDEAFF

J gene: TRBJ1-5
D gene: -
V gene: TRBV30
clone size: -
CDR3 DNA: TGTGCCTGGAGTACTCAAGGTAGCAATCAGCCCCAGCATTTT
CDR3 protein: CAWSTQGSNQPQHF

J gene: TRBJ2-7
D gene: TRBD1
V gene: TRBV23-1
clone size: -
CDR3 DNA: TGCGCCAGCAGTCAGGGACAGCCCTACGAGCAGTACTTC
CDR3 protein: CASSQGQPYEQYF

J gene: TRBJ2-3
D gene: TRBD2
V gene: TRBV5-1
clone size: -
CDR3 DNA: TGCGCCAGCAGCCCAGGACTAGCGGGAGAGGTAGATACGCAGTATTTT
CDR3 protein: CASSPGLAGEVDTQYF

J gene: TRBJ1-2
D gene: -
V gene: TRBV30
clone size: -
CDR3 DNA: TGTGCCTGGAGTGGCCAAGTGCACTATGGCTACACCTTC
CDR3 protein: CAWSGQVHYGYTF

J gene: TRBJ2-7
D gene: TRBD2
V gene: TRBV5-1
clone size: -
CDR3 DNA: TGCGCCAGCAGCTTTCAAGCGGGACTACCTGGGGAGCAGTACTTC
CDR3 protein: CASSFQAGLPGEQYF

J gene: TRBJ1-5
D gene: TRBD1
V gene: TRBV6-1
clone size: -
CDR3 DNA: TGTGCCAGCAGTGAAAAGGACAGGGCTAGAGGCAATCAGCCCCAGCATTTT
CDR3 protein: CASSEKDRARGNQPQHF

J gene: TRBJ1-1
D gene: -
V gene: TRBV5-1
clone size: -
CDR3 DNA: TGCGCCAGCAGCAGGGGGTGGGAAACTGAAGCTTTCTTT
CDR3 protein: CASSRGWETEAFF

J gene: TRBJ1-5
D gene: -
V gene: TRBV6-1
clone size: once
CDR3 DNA: TGTGCCAGCAGGCCGGGATCAAATAAGCAGCCCCAGCATTTT
CDR3 protein: CASRPGSNKQPQHF

J gene: TRBJ2-3
D gene: -
V gene: TRBV25-1
clone size: many
CDR3 DNA: TGTGCCAGCAGAGACCAACAGGGCTCTACGCAGTATTTT
CDR3 protein: CASRDQQGSTQYF

J gene: TRBJ2-1
D gene: TRBD2
V gene: TRBV5-1
clone size: once
CDR3 DNA: TGCGCCAGCAGCTTAACTAGCGGGAGTAGGGAGCAGTTCTTC
CDR3 protein: CASSLTSGSREQFF

J gene: TRBJ1-5
D gene: TRBD1
V gene: TRBV15
clone size: once
CDR3 DNA: TGTGCCACCAGCAGAGATCGGGACAGGGGTAATCAGCCCCAGCATTTT
CDR3 protein: CATSRDRDRGNQPQHF

J gene: TRBJ2-1
D gene: -
V gene: TRBV6-4
clone size: -
CDR3 DNA: TGTGCCAGCAGTGACTCGCCAGGGGTCTACAATGAGCAGTTCTTC
CDR3 protein: CASSDSPGVYNEQFF

J gene: TRBJ2-5
D gene: -
V gene: TRBV5-4
clone size: -
CDR3 DNA: TGTGCCAGCAGCTTGGCCCTGGGGAACCAAGAGACCCAGTACTTC
CDR3 protein: CASSLALGNQETQYF

J gene: TRBJ2-7
D gene: -
V gene: TRBV28
clone size: -
CDR3 DNA: TGTGCCAGCGCTCCCCCAGGCGTGGGAGCCTACGAGCAGTACTTC
CDR3 protein: CASAPPGVGAYEQYF

J gene: TRBJ2-7
D gene: TRBD2
V gene: TRBV28
clone size: many
CDR3 DNA: TGTGCCAGCAGTCCACATGCCGGGACTAGGAGCGAGCAGTACTTC
CDR3 protein: CASSPHAGTRSEQYF

J gene: TRBJ2-2
D gene: -
V gene: TRBV6-1
clone size: -
CDR3 DNA: TGTGCCAGCAGCCCGAATCGGGCCGGGGAGCTGTTTTTT
CDR3 protein: CASSPNRAGELFF

J gene: TRBJ2-7
D gene: TRBD1
V gene: TRBV5-1
clone size: -
CDR3 DNA: TGCGCCAGCAGCAAAGGTGGGACAGGGAACTACGAGCAGTACTTC
CDR3 protein: CASSKGGTGNYEQYF

J gene: TRBJ2-1
D gene: TRBD1
V gene: TRBV27
clone size: once
CDR3 DNA: TGTGCCAGCAGCCCGGGACAGGGGGTCTATGAGCAGTTCTTC
CDR3 protein: CASSPGQGVYEQFF

J gene: TRBJ2-3
D gene: TRBD2
V gene: TRBV2
clone size: once
CDR3 DNA: TGTGCCAGCAGTGACCCGACTAGCGGGAGGGATACGCAGTATTTT
CDR3 protein: CASSDPTSGRDTQYF

J gene: TRBJ2-1
D gene: TRBD2
V gene: TRBV7-2
clone size: -
CDR3 DNA: TGTGCCAGCAGCAACCGCGGACTAGCGGGGGATCGCTACAATGAGCAGTTCTTC
CDR3 protein: CASSNRGLAGDRYNEQFF

J gene: TRBJ2-5
D gene: TRBD2
V gene: TRBV6-5
clone size: -
CDR3 DNA: TGTGCCAGCAAACCGGGAGGGCCCCAAGAGACCCAGTACTTC
CDR3 protein: CASKPGGPQETQYF

J gene: TRBJ2-3
D gene: -
V gene: TRBV19
clone size: -
CDR3 DNA: TGTGCCAATACTATGGACACAGATACGCAGTATTTT
CDR3 protein: CANTMDTDTQYF

J gene: TRBJ2-6
D gene: -
V gene: TRBV6-5
clone size: few
CDR3 DNA: TGTGCCAGCGAGTTGAGGAGGACTGGGGCCAACGTCCTGACTTTC
CDR3 protein: CASELRRTGANVLTF